This T cell receptor beta chain was sequenced in a study of human T cells and chemical hapten exposure. Study-level background: Each patient's scalp received weekly diphenylcyclopropenone throughout the roughly 25-week study.

Time point reported: pre-sensitization, week 0. This sample's treatment: therapeutic diphenylcyclopropenone sensitization with weekly scalp DPC. The germline V gene has CDR1 SGDLS and CDR2 YYNGEE. The CDR3 has 15 amino acids. V gave up 2 bases and J gave up 3 bases; unmatched junction bases: 4. A single record per CDR3 protein comes from TCRdb applying MiXCR to the RACE reads. The table shows approximately 370,000 distinct CDR3 sequences, with over 5% occurring only once. Overall study results and limits: In the PT1 data, expanded TCR counts showed a positive correlation with patch test score.

This clonotype turned up a few times. The antigen remains undetermined. The input for sequencing was whole blood, taken in connection with sensitization to the hapten diphenylcyclopropenone (DPC). The chain has TRBV9 and TRBJ2-1; TRBD2 matches at 8 bases. This clonotype was sampled from a woman between 18 and 29 years old with alopecia areata. Some clones in this sample may be carry-over from other donors' samples. In DNA form, the CDR3 reads TGTGCCAGCAGCGTTCGCGGGGGGCTCTACAATGAGCAGTTCTTC. Amino acid sequence: CASSVRGGLYNEQFF.